This entry lists 32 T cell receptor beta chains sequenced from one sample in a study of low-dose radiotherapy and immunotherapy resistance in tumors. TRAV and TRBV primers primed cDNA for both TCRalpha and TCRbeta. TCRs were amplified for roughly 20 PCR cycles with a constant-region primer and V-primer adapter. TCRdb reprocessed the reads via MiXCR and lists one record per CDR3 protein. The table records several thousand distinct CDR3 sequences, about four fifths of them present only once. Receptor source: a human donor with advanced metastatic prostate, ovarian, gallbladder or colorectal cancer (not recorded which). This table probably holds off-target reads from a library built for another chain.

The CDR3: CASSLGTSGQTYEQYF. The CDR3 DNA is TGCGCCAGCAGCTTGGGGACTAGCGGGCAAACCTACGAGCAGTACTTC. V is TRBV5-1 and J is TRBJ2-7; 11 nucleotides match TRBD2. With V trimmed by 0 bases and J by 2 bases, 4 bases remained unmatched. The germline gives CDR1 SGHRS, CDR2 YFSETQ. The length of the CDR3 is 16 residues.

V is TRBV7-9 and J is TRBJ1-2, with a tentative D call TRBD1 (5 bases). The germline V gene encodes CDR1 SEHNR and CDR2 FQNEAQ (reference sequence). The V and J ends lost 0 bases and 4 bases respectively, with 9 bases between them. This CDR3 comprises 14 residues. This chain's CDR3 is CASSLAGGPYGYTF. The CDR3 nucleotides read TGTGCCAGCAGCTTAGCCGGGGGTCCCTATGGCTACACCTTC.

CDR3 region: CASSSGTGGSYNEQFF. The CDR3, as DNA: TGCGCCAGCAGCTCCGGGACAGGGGGCTCCTACAATGAGCAGTTCTTC. The chain links TRBV5-1 to TRBJ2-1; 11 bases are a match to TRBD1. V shed 3 bases and J 0 bases; nucleotides not matched to a gene: 2. Germline CDR1 SGHRS, CDR2 YFSETQ. The CDR3 has 16 residues.

This chain joins TRBV7-9 and TRBJ2-1, with D possibly TRBD2 on 6 matching bases. Trimming cost V 6 bases and J 0 bases, with 12 bases left between them. CDR1 and CDR2 from the germline V gene are SEHNR and FQNEAQ (reference sequence). This CDR3 comprises 15 residues. CDR3 sequence: CASSPAGHSYNEQFF. The CDR3, as DNA: TGTGCCAGCAGTCCCGCGGGGCACTCCTACAATGAGCAGTTCTTC.

CDR3 nucleotides: TGCGCCAGCAGCTTGACGACTAGCGGGAGGGGTTACGAGCAGTACTTC. It codes for CASSLTTSGRGYEQYF. The chain is built from TRBV5-1 and TRBJ2-7; TRBD2 matches 14 bases. The CDR3 length is 16 residues. V lost 1 base to trimming and J lost 4 bases; unmatched junction nucleotides: 4. CDR1 is SGHRS and CDR2 is YFSETQ in the germline V gene.

The rearrangement joins TRBV5-5 to TRBJ2-5; no clear D gene. Per the germline V gene, CDR1 is SGHKS and CDR2 is YYEKEE (reference sequence). V was trimmed by 7 bases and J by 5 bases, leaving 15 bases between them. The CDR3 consists of 13 residues. CDR3 region: CASLTLPRETQYF. The DNA for the CDR3 is TGTGCCAGCCTGACACTGCCGAGGGAGACCCAGTACTTC.

The rearrangement joins TRBV28 to TRBJ2-3; 8 bases align to TRBD1. Looked up from germline, CDR1 is MDHEN and CDR2 is SYDVKM. Trimming removed 7 bases from V and 8 bases from J; junction bases left unmatched: 8. There are 13 residues in the CDR3. CDR3 DNA: TGTGCCAGCAACGGCAGGGGGCGGGGTACGCAGTATTTT. Encoded protein: CASNGRGRGTQYF.

This clonotype appeared a single time. The chain links TRBV5-1 to TRBJ2-7; TRBD1 matches 7 bases. Germline CDR1 SGHRS, CDR2 YFSETQ. After removal of 0 bases from V and 0 bases from J, the junction contained 3 bases not matched to a gene. This CDR3 contains 15 residues. The CDR3 DNA follows: TGCGCCAGCAGCTTGGGGGACAGACTCTCCTACGAGCAGTACTTC. Protein sequence: CASSLGDRLSYEQYF.

The chain is built from TRBV7-9 and TRBJ1-5; 7 bases line up with TRBD1. Germline CDR1 and CDR2: SEHNR and FQNEAQ (reference sequence). This CDR3 is 14 amino acids long. J lost 2 bases, V lost 5 bases, and 3 bases had no gene match. The CDR3 DNA follows: TGTGCCAGCAGCCCCCAGGGGGGCAATCAGCCCCAGCATTTT. Its translation is CASSPQGGNQPQHF.

This chain connects TRBV29-1 to TRBJ1-2; D is perhaps TRBD1 (6 bases). Germline V gene lookup returns CDR1 SQVTM and CDR2 ANQGSEA. This CDR3 has 12 amino acids. Trimming removed 6 bases from V and 6 bases from J, with 14 bases in between. In DNA form, the CDR3 reads TGCAGCGTCCTGCAGGGGATTGATGGCTACACCTTC. This encodes CSVLQGIDGYTF. Full variable domain (outside the CDR3, taken from reference TRBV29-1 and TRBJ1-2): SAVISQKPSRDICQRGTSLTIQCQVDSQVTMMFWYRQQPGQSLTLIATANQGSEATYESGFVIDKFPISRPNLTFSTLTVSNMSPEDSSIYLCSVLQGIDGYTFGSGTRLTVV.

V gene TRBV20-1 combines with J gene TRBJ1-1; D unclear. V lost 5 bases, J lost 2 bases, and 6 bases lay in between. Germline-derived CDR1 and CDR2 are DFQATT and SNEGSKA (reference sequence). This CDR3 region has 11 residues. This CDR3 is CSAARNTEAFF. The CDR3 DNA reads TGCAGTGCTGCTCGAAACACTGAAGCTTTCTTT.

This chain joins TRBV5-5 and TRBJ2-3; 7 nucleotides agree with TRBD1. Germline CDR1 is SGHKS and CDR2 is YYEKEE (reference sequence). The ends lost 4 bases at V and 6 bases at J; junction bases unmatched: 11. CDR3 length: 15 residues. CDR3 DNA sequence: TGTGCCAGCAGCGTACAGGGGCAAGGTGCGGATACGCAGTATTTT. Residues: CASSVQGQGADTQYF.

V and J are TRBV28 and TRBJ2-7, with 8 bases lining up with TRBD1. With V trimmed by 7 bases and J by 6 bases, 14 bases remained unmatched. The length of the CDR3 is 15 residues. Germline-derived CDR1 and CDR2 are MDHEN and SYDVKM. CDR3 in amino acids: CASTHTGTGSFEQYF. Here the CDR3 DNA reads TGTGCCAGCACCCATACCGGGACAGGCTCTTTCGAGCAGTACTTC.

The J gene is TRBJ1-2, the V gene TRBV29-1; possibly TRBD1 for D (5 bases). The CDR3 spans 14 residues. Looked up from germline, CDR1 is SQVTM and CDR2 is ANQGSEA. The ends were cut back, 6 bases at V and 8 bases at J, with 22 bases in the middle. CDR3 sequence reads: CSVGGGVSGPGYTF. CDR3 coding DNA: TGCAGCGTCGGGGGTGGTGTATCTGGACCCGGCTACACCTTC.

This sequence joins TRBV29-1 and TRBJ2-7; D possibly corresponds to TRBD1 (7 bases). In germline, CDR1 is SQVTM, CDR2 ANQGSEA. CDR3 length: 13 residues. V lost 0 bases to trimming and J lost 9 bases, with 15 bases between them. DNA for the CDR3: TGCAGCGTTGAAGATTTATCAGGGGGGAGGCAGTACTTC. Protein product: CSVEDLSGGRQYF.

This chain connects TRBV11-1 to TRBJ2-7; D is possibly TRBD1 (5 bases). There are 12 residues in the CDR3. V lost 5 bases, J lost 3 bases, and 8 bases lay in between. Germline V lookup: CDR1 SGHAT, CDR2 FQDESV (reference sequence). The CDR3 DNA reads as TGTGCCAGCAGCCCAGACAGCTACGAGCAGTACTTC. Protein sequence: CASSPDSYEQYF.

This clonotype is categorized as large. This rearrangement joins TRBV18 to TRBJ2-7; possibly TRBD1 for D (6 bases). CDR1 and CDR2 from the germline V gene are KGHSH and LQKENI. CDR3 length: 12 amino acids. The V and J ends lost 4 bases and 10 bases respectively, with 14 bases between them. For the CDR3, the DNA is TGTGCCAGCTCACAAGAACACAGGGTACAGTACTTC. Translating gives CASSQEHRVQYF.

For the CDR3, the DNA is TGTGCCAGCACCTCTAGGGCTGCGGGCGAGCAGTACTTC. Amino acids: CASTSRAAGEQYF. The chain combines TRBV12-3 or TRBV12-4 with TRBJ2-7; maybe TRBD2 (5 bases). CDR3 length equals 13 residues. Deletions cut 7 bases from V and 6 bases from J, with 16 bases between.

The chain links TRBV20-1 to TRBJ2-4; D is uncertain. The germline V gene has CDR1 DFQATT and CDR2 SNEGSKA (reference sequence). Trimming took 6 bases from V and 0 from J, leaving 9 bases between them. The CDR3 is made up of 13 amino acids. The CDR3 DNA reads as TGCAGTGCCTTGCTCATAGCCAAAAACATTCAGTACTTC. Encoded protein: CSALLIAKNIQYF.

The genes are TRBV28 and TRBJ1-3; D remains unclear. The V end was cut by 2 bases, the J end by 9 bases, with 11 bases between. Germline CDR1 reads MDHEN; CDR2 reads SYDVKM. The CDR3 runs to 13 residues. The CDR3 bases are TGTGCCAGCAGTTTAGGGCAGCTCTTCACCATATATTTT. Translated: CASSLGQLFTIYF.

The genes are TRBV19 and TRBJ2-3; maybe TRBD2 (6 bases). The CDR3 sequence is 13 residues long. Trimming removed 7 bases from V and 4 bases from J, with 12 bases in between. Germline CDR1 and CDR2: LNHDA and SQIVND (reference sequence). The CDR3 DNA follows: TGTGCCAGTAACGGAGGAGGGGCAGATACGCAGTATTTT. Its translation: CASNGGGADTQYF.

The chain couples TRBV5-1 to TRBJ2-4; D remains ambiguous. In germline, CDR1 is SGHRS, CDR2 YFSETQ. V lost 0 bases, J lost 3 bases, and 10 bases lay in between. This CDR3 is built from 15 residues. The CDR3 nucleotides are TGCGCCAGCAGCTTGGAGCCATTTGGCAAAAACATTCAGTACTTC. Its protein product is CASSLEPFGKNIQYF.

There are a few counts of this clonotype. The genes are TRBV20-1 and TRBJ1-2; D perhaps matches TRBD1 (5 bases). Trimming stripped 3 bases from V and 8 bases from J, with 19 bases between. The CDR3 covers 14 residues. Germline V gene lookup returns CDR1 DFQATT and CDR2 SNEGSKA (reference sequence). CDR3: CSASPPGNLWGYTF. The CDR3 DNA is TGCAGTGCTAGTCCGCCAGGGAATCTGTGGGGCTACACCTTC.

The V gene is TRBV18, the J gene TRBJ2-3; D not resolved. V was clipped by 6 bases and J by 0 bases, with 16 bases between them. This CDR3 is 16 amino acids long. Germline values: CDR1 KGHSH, CDR2 LQKENI. CDR3 sequence: CASSTRHATSTDTQYF. DNA for the CDR3: TGTGCCAGCTCGACACGACACGCTACTAGCACAGATACGCAGTATTTT.

The CDR3 DNA reads as TGTGCCAGCAGTAACAATAACTATGGCTACACCTTC. It codes for CASSNNNYGYTF. This chain joins TRBV6-2 or TRBV6-3 and TRBJ1-2; the D is unclear. The CDR3 totals 12 residues. Trimming removed 5 bases from V and 1 base from J, with 5 bases in between. CDR1 and CDR2 from the germline V gene are MNHEY and SVGEGT.

V and J are TRBV28 and TRBJ2-3; D is unresolved. The CDR3 sequence is 14 residues long. Deletions cut 8 bases from V and 0 bases from J, with 12 bases between. Germline loops: CDR1 MDHEN, CDR2 SYDVKM. The CDR3 sequence: CASRFGTSTDTQYF. The CDR3 DNA follows: TGTGCCAGCCGGTTCGGCACTAGCACAGATACGCAGTATTTT.

This sequence joins TRBV7-9 and TRBJ2-3; D gene uncertain. Germline V gene lookup returns CDR1 SEHNR and CDR2 FQNEAQ (reference sequence). V lost 5 bases to trimming and J lost 4 bases, with 25 bases between them. CDR3 length: 18 residues. Here the CDR3 DNA reads TGTGCCAGCAGCAACATACTTGGATCAGGAATCCTCCCAGATACGCAGTATTTT. Translating it yields CASSNILGSGILPDTQYF.

The gene calls are TRBV4-3 and TRBJ1-4, with D possibly being TRBD1 (5 bases). With 1 base removed from V and 10 bases from J, the gap between germline ends came to 16 bases. The CDR3 extends over 15 amino acids. Looked up from germline, CDR1 is LGHNA and CDR2 is YSLEER. As DNA, the CDR3 is TGCGCCAGCAGCCAAGTTTCTAGCGGGAGGGGAAAACTGTTTTTT. Protein sequence: CASSQVSSGRGKLFF.

This clonotype showed up just once. The gene calls are TRBV4-1 and TRBJ1-2, with a weak D call TRBD1 (5 bases). The CDR3 spans 14 residues. Trimming removed 0 bases at V and 8 bases at J, with 13 bases between. Germline assignment: CDR1 MGHRA and CDR2 YSYEKL. CDR3 sequence (DNA): TGCGCCAGCAGCCAAGAATACTGGGAGGGGGGCTACACCTTC. Its translation: CASSQEYWEGGYTF.

The chain employs TRBV6-1 and TRBJ2-7; D uncertain. The V gene lost 4 bases and the J gene lost 1 base, with 8 bases spanning the gap. The germline gives CDR1 MNHNS, CDR2 SASEGT. This CDR3 has 13 amino acids. The DNA of the CDR3 is TGTGCCAGCAGTGCCTCCGGTTCCTACGAGCAGTACTTC. Its protein is CASSASGSYEQYF.

This clonotype showed up just once. V usage is TRBV23-1 and J usage is TRBJ2-2; tentative D call: TRBD2 (5 bases). TRBV23-1 is an ORF for which the function is uncertain. V was cut by 0 bases and J by 3 bases, with 17 bases left in between. This CDR3 has 18 amino acids. The CDR3 region is CASSQSGLGLLHTGELFF. DNA of the CDR3: TGCGCCAGCAGTCAATCCGGCCTCGGACTCCTCCACACCGGGGAGCTGTTTTTT.

The chain combines TRBV11-2 with TRBJ2-7; 9 nucleotides match TRBD2. The V and J ends lost 3 bases and 2 bases, in that order; junction bases with no gene match: 5. CDR1 is SGHAT and CDR2 is FQNNGV in the germline V gene. The length of the CDR3 is 15 residues. DNA of the CDR3: TGTGCCAGCAGCTTTGGGGCTAGCGGGACCTACGAGCAGTACTTC. It translates to CASSFGASGTYEQYF.